Below are 29 T cell receptor beta chains sequenced from a single sample in a study of cytomegalovirus exposure and HLA in healthy donors. The table came from immunoSEQ multiplex PCR; TCRdb's copy has only in-frame clones and leaves some out. The sample yields fewer than 350,000 clones, around 89% seen once. Sequencing was done on a sample of PBMCs. These receptors were obtained from a woman under 30 in good health and CMV-seronegative.

This chain joins TRBV7-9 and TRBJ1-1, with 7 bases matching TRBD1. CDR1 is SEHNR, CDR2 FQNEAQ, per germline (reference sequence). Unmatched junction bases numbered 5, after V lost 5 bases and J lost 5 bases. CDR3 size: 13 residues. The CDR3 DNA is TGTGCCAGCAGCCCGAAACAGGGGACTGAAGCTTTCTTT. Translating gives CASSPKQGTEAFF.

A single count supports this clone. This sample includes further DNA sequences coding for the same CDR3. V is TRBV5-1 and J is TRBJ2-3, with 7 bases matching TRBD2. The CDR3 is 15 amino acids. Germline V gene sequence: CDR1 SGHRS, CDR2 YFSETQ. V was clipped by 0 bases and J by 0 bases; unmatched bases: 1. CDR3 sequence reads: CASSLERGSTDTQYF. The CDR3, as DNA: TGCGCCAGCAGCTTGGAGCGGGGTAGCACAGATACGCAGTATTTT.

This sequence joins TRBV4-1 and TRBJ1-5; a weak D match, TRBD1 (5 bases). The CDR3 is 13 residues long. The V gene's germline CDR1 is MGHRA and CDR2 YSYEKL. Between the trimmed V and J ends, which lost 5 bases and 6 bases, there was a span of 11 bases. The CDR3 reads CASSVPGFQPQHF. In nucleotides, the CDR3 is TGCGCCAGCAGCGTGCCAGGGTTTCAGCCCCAGCATTTT.

This chain connects TRBV7-2 to TRBJ2-7; 9 positions agree with TRBD1. The J segment lost 3 bases and the V segment lost 5 bases, leaving 8 bases of the junction unmatched. The CDR3 spans 15 residues. Germline V gives CDR1 SGHTA, CDR2 FQGNSA. CDR3 sequence reads: CASSIIGTGHYEQYF. CDR3 DNA: TGTGCCAGCAGCATCATCGGGACAGGGCACTACGAGCAGTACTTC.

This clone appeared a few times. The chain couples TRBV5-1 to TRBJ2-7; the D gene is possibly TRBD2 (5 bases). V was shortened by 3 bases and J by 6 bases, with 13 bases between the two germline ends. Per germline, CDR1 SGHRS and CDR2 YFSETQ. The CDR3 runs to 13 residues. CDR3 sequence: CASSSGSLGEQYF. The CDR3 DNA reads as TGCGCCAGCAGCTCGGGGTCTCTGGGCGAGCAGTACTTC.

The chain couples TRBV4-1 to TRBJ2-7, with 7 bases lining up with TRBD1. Germline V gene sequence: CDR1 MGHRA, CDR2 YSYEKL. J was trimmed by 3 bases and V by 4 bases; bases with no gene match: 6. The CDR3 is 14 amino acids. The DNA for the CDR3 is TGCGCCAGCAGCCCGCGACAGGGAATCTACGAGCAGTACTTC. Protein: CASSPRQGIYEQYF.

V and J are TRBV10-3 and TRBJ1-1; possibly TRBD1 for D (6 bases). Germline V gene data show CDR1 as ENHRY and CDR2 as SYGVKD. The CDR3 contains 15 residues. Trimming left V 3 bases short and J 0 bases short, with 11 bases between. This CDR3 reads CAISDAGQLNTEAFF. The CDR3 DNA is TGTGCCATCAGTGACGCCGGACAGCTGAACACTGAAGCTTTCTTT.

This chain connects TRBV4-1 to TRBJ2-7; the match to TRBD1 covers 11 bases. V gave up 5 bases and J gave up 2 bases; unmatched junction bases: 2. Germline V gene data show CDR1 as MGHRA and CDR2 as YSYEKL. The CDR3 is made up of 14 amino acids. The CDR3 bases are TGCGCCAGCAGCGGGGGACAGGGGGCCTACGAGCAGTACTTC. As protein: CASSGGQGAYEQYF.

The chain is built from TRBV16 and TRBJ2-2; D unclear. The germline V gene encodes CDR1 KGHSY and CDR2 FQNENV. The CDR3 has 13 residues. V was trimmed by 4 bases and J by 4 bases, leaving 7 bases between them. In nucleotides, the CDR3 is TGTGCCAGCAGCCTACTAATCACCGGGGAGCTGTTTTTT. Its translation: CASSLLITGELFF. The full variable domain, its missing parts supplied by reference TRBV16 and TRBJ2-2, is GEEVAQTPKHLVRGEGQKAKLYCAPIKGHSYVFWYQQVLKNEFKFLISFQNENVFDETGMPKERFSAKCLPNSPCSLEIQATKLEDSAVYFCASSLLITGELFFGEGSRLTVL.

In this sample, this clone turned up once. The V call is TRBV30, the J call TRBJ2-1, with a tentative D call TRBD2 (6 bases). Trimming pared 7 bases from V and 0 bases from J, leaving 10 bases between. CDR1 GTSNPN and CDR2 SVGIG come from the germline V gene (reference sequence). The CDR3 has 13 amino acids. For the CDR3, the DNA is TGTGCCTTTAGCGGCCCCTCCTACAATGAGCAGTTCTTC. Amino acid sequence: CAFSGPSYNEQFF.

This chain connects TRBV7-9 to TRBJ1-2; TRBD1 aligns across 9 bases. Germline trimming cut 4 bases from V and 2 bases from J; bases unmatched to any gene: 5. The CDR3 consists of 15 residues. CDR1 SEHNR and CDR2 FQNEAQ come from the germline V gene (reference sequence). CDR3 coding DNA: TGTGCCAGCAGCTCCGACAGGGGGTCCAACTATGGCTACACCTTC. Amino acids: CASSSDRGSNYGYTF.

The chain recombines TRBV6-1 with TRBJ1-3, with D maybe TRBD1 (5 bases). Trimming stripped 1 base from V and 4 bases from J, with 14 bases between. The CDR3 has 16 residues. Looked up from germline, CDR1 is MNHNS and CDR2 is SASEGT. The CDR3 is CASSEGAGRAGNTIYF. The DNA for the CDR3 is TGTGCCAGCAGTGAAGGAGCAGGGCGAGCAGGAAACACCATATATTTT.

The chain joins TRBV28 to TRBJ2-3, with 10 bases fitting TRBD2. The CDR3 length is 14 residues. From germline, CDR1 is MDHEN and CDR2 SYDVKM. Trimming removed 2 bases from V and 10 bases from J; junction bases left unmatched: 6. Written as DNA, the CDR3 is TGTGCCAGCAGTTTAAATATAGCGGGAGGCCCGCAGTATTTT. Translated, it gives CASSLNIAGGPQYF.

This clone was detected a few times. Other DNA sequences within the sample encode an identical CDR3. The chain combines TRBV28 with TRBJ2-2, with D uncertain. Looked up from germline, CDR1 is MDHEN and CDR2 is SYDVKM. This CDR3 is 11 amino acids long. The germline V and J ends were trimmed by 5 bases and 6 bases, with 4 bases remaining between them. The DNA of the CDR3 is TGTGCCAGCAGTCTCTCCGGGGAGCTGTTTTTT. Translating gives CASSLSGELFF. Full variable domain (missing parts from reference TRBV28 and TRBJ2-2): DVKVTQSSRYLVKRTGEKVFLECVQDMDHENMFWYRQDPGLGLRLIYFSYDVKMKEKGDIPEGYSVSREKKERFSLILESASTNQTSMYLCASSLSGELFFGEGSRLTVL.

The gene calls are TRBV18 and TRBJ2-1, with 10 bases lining up with TRBD2. This CDR3 spans 19 amino acids. Trimming at V came to 2 bases and at J to 2 bases, leaving 12 bases not matched to a gene. Germline V gives CDR1 KGHSH, CDR2 LQKENI. The DNA of the CDR3 is TGTGCCAGCTCACCAGTCGTGGTAGCGGGAGGACCTACCTACAATGAGCAGTTCTTC. Protein product: CASSPVVVAGGPTYNEQFF.

The chain couples TRBV10-3 to TRBJ1-2; 11 nucleotides align to TRBD1. CDR1 is ENHRY, CDR2 SYGVKD, per germline. The V and J ends lost 7 bases and 4 bases, in that order; junction bases with no gene match: 2. The CDR3 length is 13 residues. The CDR3, as DNA: TGTGCCATCACTGGACAGGGGGCCTATGGCTACACCTTC. It codes for CAITGQGAYGYTF.

The chain couples TRBV20-1 to TRBJ2-2; D uncertain. Germline assignment: CDR1 DFQATT and CDR2 SNEGSKA (reference sequence). Trimming took off 6 bases at V and 7 bases at J, with 6 bases between the two ends. The CDR3 runs to 10 residues. The CDR3 protein is CSALGGELFF. DNA of the CDR3: TGCAGTGCCCTCGGCGGGGAGCTGTTTTTT.

V gene TRBV4-1 combines with J gene TRBJ2-7, with D maybe TRBD2 (6 bases). V lost 4 bases and J lost 4, with 20 bases in between. This CDR3 contains 16 residues. Germline CDR1 is MGHRA and CDR2 is YSYEKL. CDR3 amino acids: CASSLGGRSHLYEQYF. The CDR3 nucleotides are TGCGCCAGCAGCCTAGGAGGGCGATCCCACCTTTACGAGCAGTACTTC.

This sequence joins TRBV7-3 and TRBJ2-7; tentatively, D is TRBD2 (5 bases). The V gene lost 2 bases and the J gene lost 2 bases, with 13 bases spanning the gap. CDR3 size: 15 residues. Germline CDR1 SGHTA, CDR2 FQGTGA. The CDR3 region is CASSLYPADPYEQYF. In DNA form, the CDR3 reads TGTGCCAGCAGCTTATACCCAGCGGACCCCTACGAGCAGTACTTC. Supplemented by reference TRBV7-3 and TRBJ2-7, the full variable domain reads GAGVSQTPSNKVTEKGKYVELRCDPISGHTALYWYRQSLGQGPEFLIYFQGTGAADDSGLPNDRFFAVRPEGSVSTLKIQRTERGDSAVYLCASSLYPADPYEQYFGPGTRLTVT.

The chain has TRBV5-1 and TRBJ1-4; 8 bases align to TRBD1. Germline CDR1 SGHRS, CDR2 YFSETQ. V dropped 2 bases and J dropped 8; count of bases not matched to a gene: 5. The CDR3 is 14 residues long. The CDR3 region is CASSFQGAGEKLFF. CDR3 sequence (DNA): TGCGCCAGCAGCTTCCAGGGGGCGGGGGAAAAACTGTTTTTT.

V is TRBV5-1 and J is TRBJ2-3, with a weak D call TRBD2 (6 bases). The CDR3 is 15 residues long. The germline V gene encodes CDR1 SGHRS and CDR2 YFSETQ. V was clipped by 3 bases and J by 0 bases, with 11 bases between them. The CDR3 region is CASSSASVSTDTQYF. For the CDR3, the DNA is TGCGCCAGCAGCTCCGCTAGCGTCAGCACAGATACGCAGTATTTT.

The chain is built from TRBV6-1 and TRBJ1-5, with 9 bases fitting TRBD1. In germline, CDR1 is MNHNS, CDR2 SASEGT. CDR3 size: 15 residues. V lost 8 bases to trimming and J lost 4 bases; unmatched junction nucleotides: 9. This chain's CDR3 is CASGRGTGLNQPQHF. As DNA, the CDR3 is TGTGCCAGCGGGAGGGGGACAGGGTTAAATCAGCCCCAGCATTTT.

The chain links TRBV28 to TRBJ2-1; D ambiguous. This CDR3 region has 8 residues. The V gene lost 3 bases and the J gene lost 15 bases, with 3 bases spanning the gap. CDR1 is MDHEN and CDR2 is SYDVKM in the germline V gene. CDR3 coding DNA: TGTGCCAGCAGTTTGGCGTTCTTC. The encoded protein is CASSLAFF.

This clone was found once. The chain links TRBV6-5 to TRBJ2-5; 9 bases match TRBD2. Germline CDR1 reads MNHEY; CDR2 reads SVGAGI. Trimming cost V 0 bases and J 5 bases; bases outside gene matches: 7. There are 16 residues in the CDR3. The CDR3 DNA reads as TGTGCCAGCAGTTACTCTGCGGGAGGGGGGTCGGAGACCCAGTACTTC. This codes for CASSYSAGGGSETQYF.

This clone came up a few times. The chain employs TRBV28 and TRBJ1-5; no clear D gene. The CDR3 has 12 residues. V was cut by 5 bases and J by 4 bases, with 6 bases left in between. Germline lookup yields CDR1 MDHEN and CDR2 SYDVKM. CDR3 loop: CASSERNQPQHF. The CDR3 DNA is TGTGCCAGCAGTGAGAGGAATCAGCCCCAGCATTTT.

The rearrangement links TRBV28 to TRBJ1-2; 7 bases are shared with TRBD1. Germline V lookup: CDR1 MDHEN, CDR2 SYDVKM. The CDR3 sequence is 18 residues long. V lost 5 bases to trimming and J lost 4 bases; unmatched junction nucleotides: 19. CDR3 DNA: TGTGCCAGCAGTCGAACGAGACAGGGCGTTACTATCCCCTATGGCTACACCTTC. Translated, it gives CASSRTRQGVTIPYGYTF.

V gene TRBV6-5 combines with J gene TRBJ2-3; 7 nucleotides agree with TRBD1. Germline V gives CDR1 MNHEY, CDR2 SVGAGI. The CDR3 is 14 amino acids. The V and J ends lost 6 bases and 2 bases, in that order; junction bases with no gene match: 5. CDR3 coding DNA: TGTGCCAGCAGACCGGGACAGTACACAGATACGCAGTATTTT. This gives the protein CASRPGQYTDTQYF.

The CDR3 coding sequence is TGTGCCAGCAGCCGGACTCTCTACGAGCAGTACTTC. Protein: CASSRTLYEQYF. The rearrangement joins TRBV5-8 to TRBJ2-7, with D perhaps TRBD2 (5 bases). The V end lost 4 bases, the J end lost 3 bases, and 8 bases lay between the germline ends. The CDR3 totals 12 residues. CDR1 and CDR2 from the germline V gene are SGHTS and YDEGEE.

The chain couples TRBV7-2 to TRBJ2-7; TRBD2 agrees at 10 bases. This CDR3 spans 19 amino acids. The V gene end was trimmed by 6 bases and the J gene end by 2 bases; junction bases not matched to a gene: 19. Germline values: CDR1 SGHTA, CDR2 FQGNSA. In DNA, the CDR3 is TGTGCCAGCAGTGCCGCCTGGGGGCTAGCGGGAGAGGGAACCTACGAGCAGTACTTC. Amino acids: CASSAAWGLAGEGTYEQYF.